This T cell receptor (beta chain) stems from a study of blood T cell repertoires in COVID-19. About the study: The study drew acute and convalescent COVID-19 samples from the United States, Italy and Spain.

In terms of age and location, participants ranged from roughly 18 to 100 years and lived in approximately 26 US areas. Membership in each cohort depended on participant-reported clinical history. As handled by the study authors: Cell counts per sample came from amplifying reference gene primers. The data were produced by immunoSEQ multiplex PCR, yet TCRdb's version contains in-frame clones alone and is incomplete. That table supplies the V and J calls and clone size; D and trimming were determined from the DNA. The sample has fewer than 500,000 clones, approximately 87% seen once; the top ten hold more than 0.85%. Looked up from germline, CDR1 is SGHNT and CDR2 is YYREEE (reference sequence). This CDR3 has 13 amino acids. Trimming removed 4 bases from V and 1 base from J, with 8 bases in between.

The chain joins TRBV5-4 to TRBJ1-1, with D uncertain. The TCR originated in a woman younger than 45 with acute COVID-19. The specimen sequenced was PBMCs or T cells enriched from blood (not recorded which). In nucleotides, the CDR3 is TGTGCCAGCAGCACGTACACGAACACTGAAGCTTTCTTT. This encodes CASSTYTNTEAFF.